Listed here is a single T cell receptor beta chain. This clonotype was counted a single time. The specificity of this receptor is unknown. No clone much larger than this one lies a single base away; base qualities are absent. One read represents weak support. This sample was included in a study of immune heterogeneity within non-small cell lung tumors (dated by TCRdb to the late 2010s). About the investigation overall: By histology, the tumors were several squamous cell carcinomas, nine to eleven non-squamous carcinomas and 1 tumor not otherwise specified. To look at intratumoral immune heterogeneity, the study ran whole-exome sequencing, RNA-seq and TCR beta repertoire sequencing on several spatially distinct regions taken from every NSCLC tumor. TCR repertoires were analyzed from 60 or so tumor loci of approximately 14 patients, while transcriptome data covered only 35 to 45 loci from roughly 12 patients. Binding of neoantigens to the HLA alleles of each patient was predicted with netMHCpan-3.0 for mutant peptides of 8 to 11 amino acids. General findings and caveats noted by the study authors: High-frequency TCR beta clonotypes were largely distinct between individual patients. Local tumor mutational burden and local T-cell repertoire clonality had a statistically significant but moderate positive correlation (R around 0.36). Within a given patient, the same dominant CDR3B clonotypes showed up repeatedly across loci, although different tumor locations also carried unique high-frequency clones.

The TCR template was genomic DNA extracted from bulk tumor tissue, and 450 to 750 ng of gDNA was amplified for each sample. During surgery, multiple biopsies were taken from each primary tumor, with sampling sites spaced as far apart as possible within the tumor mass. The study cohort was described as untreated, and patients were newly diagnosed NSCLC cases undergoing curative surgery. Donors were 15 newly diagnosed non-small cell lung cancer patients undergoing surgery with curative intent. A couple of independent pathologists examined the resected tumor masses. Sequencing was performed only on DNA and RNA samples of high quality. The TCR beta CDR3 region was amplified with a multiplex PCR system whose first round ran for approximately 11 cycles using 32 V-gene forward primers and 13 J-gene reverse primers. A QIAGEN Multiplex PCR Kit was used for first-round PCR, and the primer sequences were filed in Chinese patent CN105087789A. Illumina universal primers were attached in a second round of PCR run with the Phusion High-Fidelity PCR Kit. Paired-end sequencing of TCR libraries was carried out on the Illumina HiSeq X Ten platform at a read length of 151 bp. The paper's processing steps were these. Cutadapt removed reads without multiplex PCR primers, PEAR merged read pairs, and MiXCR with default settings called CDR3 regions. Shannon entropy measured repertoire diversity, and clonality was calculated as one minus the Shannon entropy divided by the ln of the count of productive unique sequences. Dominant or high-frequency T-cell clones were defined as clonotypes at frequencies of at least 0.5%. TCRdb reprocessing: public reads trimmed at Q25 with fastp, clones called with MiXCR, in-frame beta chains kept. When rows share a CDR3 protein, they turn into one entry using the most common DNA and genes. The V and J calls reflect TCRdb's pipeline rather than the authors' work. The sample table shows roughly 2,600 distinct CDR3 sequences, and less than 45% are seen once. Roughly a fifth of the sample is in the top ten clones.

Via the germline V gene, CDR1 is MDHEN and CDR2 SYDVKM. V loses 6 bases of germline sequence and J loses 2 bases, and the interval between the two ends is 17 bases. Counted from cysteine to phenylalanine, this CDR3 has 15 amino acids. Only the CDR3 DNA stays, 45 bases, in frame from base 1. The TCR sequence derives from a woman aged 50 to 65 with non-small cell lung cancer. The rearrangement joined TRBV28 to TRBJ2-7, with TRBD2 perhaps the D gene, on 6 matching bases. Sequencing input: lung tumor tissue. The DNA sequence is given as TGTGCCAGCAGAACAACGGGAGAACCGCCCTACGAGCAGTACTTC. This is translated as CASRTTGEPPYEQYF.